The 27 T cell receptor beta chains below come from one sample, sequenced in a study of post-analysis software for immune sequencing data. Overall study results and limits: Elevated frequency relative to controls characterized several TRBV segments in patients, TRBV5-6, TRBV5-1 and TRBV20-1 among them.

These TCRs' antigens remain unknown. TCR beta cDNA libraries had unique molecular identifiers. TCRdb re-called the PCR reads with MiXCR, one entry per CDR3 protein. This sample carries about 760,000 distinct CDR3 sequences, around 27% of them seen once, and the ten largest clones take under 0.7%. Input material: blood. The receptors derive from a girl aged 10 to 17 with multiple sclerosis.

V usage is TRBV6-6 and J usage is TRBJ1-2; TRBD1 is a possible D gene (5 bases). The length of the CDR3 is 17 residues. Trimming took 6 bases from V and 4 from J, leaving 24 bases between them. The germline CDR1 and CDR2 sequences are MNHNY and SVGAGI (reference sequence). The CDR3 region has the DNA TGTGCCAGCAGCCTAACTCCGACAGTACCGGCAGGCTATGGCTACACCTTC. This encodes CASSLTPTVPAGYGYTF.

This chain uses TRBV29-1 with TRBJ2-7; D is unclear. Per the germline V gene, CDR1 is SQVTM and CDR2 is ANQGSEA. V lost 7 bases to trimming and J lost 1 base, with 5 bases between them. This CDR3 has 10 amino acids. CDR3 sequence reads: CSAGSYEQYF. The CDR3 nucleotides read TGCAGCGCTGGATCCTACGAGCAGTACTTC.

There are a few counts of this clonotype. The chain combines TRBV6-5 with TRBJ1-4; D perhaps matches TRBD1 (5 bases). Trimming removed 4 bases at V and 8 bases at J, with 11 bases between. The CDR3 spans 13 residues. CDR1 MNHEY and CDR2 SVGAGI come from the germline V gene. The CDR3 DNA sequence: TGTGCCAGCAGTTTTGACAAGGGGGAAAAACTGTTTTTT. As protein: CASSFDKGEKLFF.

This clonotype has only a few counts. V and J are TRBV10-3 and TRBJ2-1; 8 bases match TRBD2. The CDR3 runs 13 residues. Germline CDR1 ENHRY, CDR2 SYGVKD. V shed 6 bases, J shed 5 bases, and the junction held 3 bases outside the gene matches. The CDR3 nucleotides are TGTGCCATCAGATCGGGGGGGGACAATGAGCAGTTCTTC. Translating it yields CAIRSGGDNEQFF.

V gene TRBV4-1 combines with J gene TRBJ2-3; 7 bases match TRBD2. Germline CDR1 and CDR2: MGHRA and YSYEKL. Trimming at V came to 0 bases and at J to 2 bases, leaving 8 bases not matched to a gene. CDR3 length: 17 residues. The CDR3 is CASSQERGAGITDTQYF. The DNA of the CDR3 is TGCGCCAGCAGCCAAGAGAGAGGAGCGGGGATCACAGATACGCAGTATTTT.

The V and J genes are TRBV4-1 and TRBJ1-2; TRBD1 is a possible D gene (5 bases). The germline V and J ends were trimmed by 3 bases and 4 bases, with 15 bases remaining between them. The CDR3 loop spans 15 amino acids. Germline CDR1 reads MGHRA; CDR2 reads YSYEKL. CDR3 sequence (DNA): TGCGCCAGCAGCCATCAGGTTTGGCAGGGCTATGGCTACACCTTC. It translates to CASSHQVWQGYGYTF.

The gene calls are TRBV25-1 and TRBJ2-5; tentatively, D is TRBD1 or TRBD2 (5 bases each). V lost 10 bases, J lost 0 bases, and 15 bases lay in between. Looked up from germline, CDR1 is MGHDK and CDR2 is SYGVNS. The CDR3 is made up of 14 amino acids. CDR3 nucleotides: TGTGCCATCTCCGAGGGGCGGTACCAAGAGACCCAGTACTTC. It is translated as CAISEGRYQETQYF.

V is TRBV7-2 and J is TRBJ1-2; perhaps TRBD1 as D (6 bases). V was cut by 5 bases and J by 7 bases, with 20 bases left in between. Germline values: CDR1 SGHTA, CDR2 FQGNSA. The CDR3 contains 15 residues. The CDR3, as DNA: TGTGCCAGCAGCACCAAGGGGGGGCGAGAAGGTGGCTACACCTTC. Translating gives CASSTKGGREGGYTF.

The chain uses TRBV20-1 and TRBJ2-4; 7 bases map to TRBD1. The J segment lost 1 base and the V segment lost 7 bases, leaving 7 bases of the junction unmatched. The CDR3 sequence is 14 residues long. The germline V gene encodes CDR1 DFQATT and CDR2 SNEGSKA (reference sequence). The CDR3 region has the DNA TGCAGTGGCCAGGGGGAAGTGGCCAAAAACATTCAGTACTTC. This gives the protein CSGQGEVAKNIQYF.

There are a few counts of this clonotype. J is TRBJ2-7 and V is TRBV6-1; D might be TRBD1 or TRBD2, each matching 5 bases. The CDR3 runs to 15 residues. The V gene's germline CDR1 is MNHNS and CDR2 SASEGT. V lost 3 bases, J lost 9 bases, and 21 bases lay in between. CDR3 residues: CASSERQHSPTRQYF. The CDR3 DNA reads as TGTGCCAGCAGTGAGAGACAGCACTCTCCCACTAGGCAGTACTTC.

This clonotype was recorded once. A much larger clone differs from this one at a single base, so this may be a read error. V gene TRBV10-1 combines with J gene TRBJ2-1; 7 nucleotides align to TRBD2. V shed 9 bases and J 8 bases; nucleotides not matched to a gene: 7. The germline V gene encodes CDR1 WNHNN and CDR2 SYGVQD (reference sequence). The CDR3 consists of 12 residues. Here the CDR3 DNA reads TGCGCCAGTCCTGGCGGGAGCTATGAGCAGTTCTTC. It yields the protein CASPGGSYEQFF.

The chain recombines TRBV28 with TRBJ2-1, with D possibly being TRBD1 or TRBD2 (5 bases each). Germline CDR1 MDHEN, CDR2 SYDVKM. Trimming took off 3 bases at V and 7 bases at J, with 16 bases between the two ends. The CDR3 has 15 residues. DNA of the CDR3: TGTGCCAGCAGTTTTGGACAACCCGGAGGAAATGAGCAGTTCTTC. Its protein product is CASSFGQPGGNEQFF.

As regards this clonotype: The conserved phenylalanine or tryptophan normally closing the CDR3 is absent here, so this likely arose from a read error. The J gene is TRBJ1-6, the V gene TRBV7-9; TRBD1 matches at 7 bases. Germline loops: CDR1 SEHNR, CDR2 FQNEAQ (reference sequence). The CDR3 spans 13 residues. V shed 5 bases and J 8 bases; nucleotides not matched to a gene: 3. The CDR3 sequence: CASSQGVYSPLHC. Here the CDR3 DNA reads TGTGCCAGCAGCCAGGGGGTATATTCACCCCTCCACTGT.

This clonotype has just a few counts. The rearrangement joins TRBV7-9 to TRBJ2-7; 9 bases map to TRBD2. The J call is doubtful: the DNA matches TRBJ2-4 better. CDR3 length equals 15 residues. Germline-derived CDR1 and CDR2 are SEHNR and FQNEAQ (reference sequence). CDR3 loop: CASSLDGGRADIQYF. The CDR3 bases are TGTGCCAGCAGCTTAGACGGCGGGAGGGCCGACATTCAGTACTTC.

This chain links TRBV28 with TRBJ2-7; D is undetermined. V gave up 9 bases and J gave up 2 bases, with 8 bases separating them. Germline-derived CDR1 and CDR2 are MDHEN and SYDVKM. The CDR3 extends over 11 amino acids. CDR3 DNA: TGTGCCAGTCTAGGGACCTACGAGCAGTACTTC. It encodes CASLGTYEQYF. Filled out from reference TRBV28 and TRBJ2-7, the complete variable domain reads DVKVTQSSRYLVKRTGEKVFLECVQDMDHENMFWYRQDPGLGLRLIYFSYDVKMKEKGDIPEGYSVSREKKERFSLILESASTNQTSMYLCASLGTYEQYFGPGTRLTVT.

This rearrangement joins TRBV7-2 to TRBJ2-7; D might be TRBD2 (6 bases). Trimming pared 2 bases from V and 4 bases from J, leaving 15 bases between. Germline V gives CDR1 SGHTA, CDR2 FQGNSA. CDR3 length: 15 amino acids. The DNA of the CDR3 is TGTGCCAGCAGCTTACAGGCGGGGCGGGATTACGAGCAGTACTTC. It codes for CASSLQAGRDYEQYF.

The rearrangement uses TRBV7-9 and TRBJ2-3; TRBD1 matches 7 bases. The CDR3 covers 14 residues. Looked up from germline, CDR1 is SEHNR and CDR2 is FQNEAQ (reference sequence). J was trimmed by 6 bases and V by 1 base; bases with no gene match: 4. The CDR3 here is CASSLGGGEDTQYF. CDR3 DNA: TGTGCCAGCAGCTTAGGAGGGGGCGAGGATACGCAGTATTTT.

The chain has TRBV6-1 and TRBJ2-5, with D perhaps TRBD2 (6 bases). The CDR3 spans 13 residues. Trimming took 6 bases from V and 1 from J, leaving 9 bases between them. Germline V gives CDR1 MNHNS, CDR2 SASEGT. The CDR3 spells CASRGGSQETQYF. CDR3 bases: TGTGCCAGCAGGGGGGGATCCCAAGAGACCCAGTACTTC.

The chain uses TRBV29-1 and TRBJ2-3; D is unresolved. The CDR3 is 11 amino acids. V dropped 7 bases and J dropped 2 bases, with 7 bases sitting between them. Germline loops: CDR1 SQVTM, CDR2 ANQGSEA. The CDR3 sequence: CSAANTDTQYF. For the CDR3, the DNA is TGCAGCGCCGCCAACACAGATACGCAGTATTTT.

Remarks on this clonotype: The junction does not match germline at one end; this may be a read error. The chain couples TRBV27 to TRBJ1-6; D not certain. The germline CDR1 and CDR2 sequences are MNHEY and SMNVEV (reference sequence). This CDR3 has 16 residues. The CDR3 loop reads CAGRNSRSSYNSPLHF. CDR3 nucleotide sequence: TGTGCCGGCAGGAACTCCAGGAGCTCCTATAATTCACCCCTCCACTTT.

This clonotype came up a few times. The gene calls are TRBV29-1 and TRBJ1-2; D gene uncertain. This CDR3 region has 12 residues. Germline CDR1 SQVTM, CDR2 ANQGSEA. The V end lost 6 bases, the J end lost 8 bases, and 16 bases lay between the germline ends. This CDR3 reads CSVFKPSEGYTF. The DNA for the CDR3 is TGCAGCGTGTTTAAGCCCTCGGAGGGCTACACCTTC.

This clonotype was counted many times. The chain carries TRBV9 and TRBJ1-6, with unresolved D. The germline gives CDR1 SGDLS, CDR2 YYNGEE. V was shortened by 0 bases and J by 11 bases, with 6 bases between the two germline ends. The CDR3 totals 12 residues. CDR3 sequence reads: CASSVAGTPLHF. The CDR3 coding sequence is TGTGCCAGCAGCGTAGCTGGGACACCCCTCCACTTT.

The gene calls are TRBV20-1 and TRBJ2-7, with D possibly being TRBD2 (5 bases). The ends were cut back, 3 bases at V and 6 bases at J, with 15 bases in the middle. Germline V gene sequence: CDR1 DFQATT, CDR2 SNEGSKA (reference sequence). The CDR3 totals 13 residues. The CDR3 DNA reads as TGCAGTGCTAGTTCGGGAAGGACGGTCGAGCAGTACTTC. As protein: CSASSGRTVEQYF.

This CDR3 is CASSPGDRGVHEQFF. The CDR3 bases are TGTGCCAGCAGCCCCGGGGACAGGGGAGTACATGAGCAGTTCTTC. This rearrangement joins TRBV28 to TRBJ2-1; 10 positions match TRBD1. After removal of 6 bases from V and 8 bases from J, the junction contained 10 bases not matched to a gene. There are 15 residues in the CDR3. Germline-derived CDR1 and CDR2 are MDHEN and SYDVKM.

The chain carries TRBV28 and TRBJ1-5; no clear D. The CDR3 runs 14 residues. CDR1 MDHEN and CDR2 SYDVKM come from the germline V gene. Trimming took 3 bases from V and 9 from J, leaving 15 bases between them. The CDR3 protein is CASSLFGPSGPQHF. The DNA of the CDR3 is TGTGCCAGCAGTTTGTTTGGACCCTCGGGGCCCCAGCATTTT.

V gene TRBV4-3 combines with J gene TRBJ1-6; D uncertain. The CDR3 runs 15 residues. Germline V lookup: CDR1 LGHNA, CDR2 YSLEER. The V end lost 1 base, the J end lost 5 bases, and 9 bases lay between the germline ends. CDR3 nucleotide sequence: TGCGCCAGCAGCCAAGGCGCCGGTAATAATTCACCCCTCCACTTT. This gives the protein CASSQGAGNNSPLHF.

The V and J genes are TRBV12-3 or TRBV12-4 and TRBJ2-2, with 9 positions matching TRBD1. The CDR3 extends over 16 amino acids. V trimming: 6 bases; J trimming: 0 bases; junction bases outside the gene matches: 5. CDR3 nucleotides: TGTGCCAGCAGAGAGACAGGGGGGACGAACACCGGGGAGCTGTTTTTT. Protein sequence: CASRETGGTNTGELFF.